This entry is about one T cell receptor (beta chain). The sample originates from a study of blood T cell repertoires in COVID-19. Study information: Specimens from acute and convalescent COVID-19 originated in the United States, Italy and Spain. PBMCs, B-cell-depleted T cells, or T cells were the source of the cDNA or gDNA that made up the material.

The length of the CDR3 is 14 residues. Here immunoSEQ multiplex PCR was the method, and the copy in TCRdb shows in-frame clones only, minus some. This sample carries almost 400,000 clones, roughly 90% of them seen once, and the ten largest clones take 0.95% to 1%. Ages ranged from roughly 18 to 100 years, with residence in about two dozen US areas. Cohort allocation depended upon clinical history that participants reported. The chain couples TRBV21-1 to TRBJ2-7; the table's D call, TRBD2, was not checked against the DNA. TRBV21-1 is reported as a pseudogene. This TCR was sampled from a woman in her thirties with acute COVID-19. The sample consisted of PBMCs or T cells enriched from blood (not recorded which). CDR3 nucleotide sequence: TGTGCCAGCAGCAAAAGAGGGTCAACCTACGAGCAGTACTTC. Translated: CASSKRGSTYEQYF.